The clone carrying this T cell receptor beta chain showed up just a few times. This specimen belongs to a study of OX40 agonist ivuxolimab in advanced cancers. On the study more broadly: Patients were given ivuxolimab, an antibody that agonizes OX40 (CD134).

The V and J ends lost 3 bases and 3 bases, in that order; junction bases with no gene match: 5. Germline V gene lookup returns CDR1 SGHRS and CDR2 YFSETQ. The CDR3 runs 17 residues. Sequencing was performed with immunoSEQ multiplex PCR; in TCRdb, only in-frame clones are kept and a portion is missing. Found here are about 42,000 clones, just over 85% of them singletons; the top ten hold 21%. If patients had autoimmune disease history or systemic immunosuppression, they were excluded. The source is an adult with an advanced solid tumor such as melanoma, head and neck, liver or kidney cancer. Sequencing was performed on CD4+ or CD8+ T cells sorted from blood, taken in a trial of the OX40 agonist ivuxolimab. The chain recombines TRBV5-1 with TRBJ2-3, with TRBD2 identical over 15 bases. The CDR3 here is CASSSAGTSGGTDTQYF. The CDR3 DNA reads TGCGCCAGCAGCTCCGCCGGGACTAGCGGGGGGACAGATACGCAGTATTTT.